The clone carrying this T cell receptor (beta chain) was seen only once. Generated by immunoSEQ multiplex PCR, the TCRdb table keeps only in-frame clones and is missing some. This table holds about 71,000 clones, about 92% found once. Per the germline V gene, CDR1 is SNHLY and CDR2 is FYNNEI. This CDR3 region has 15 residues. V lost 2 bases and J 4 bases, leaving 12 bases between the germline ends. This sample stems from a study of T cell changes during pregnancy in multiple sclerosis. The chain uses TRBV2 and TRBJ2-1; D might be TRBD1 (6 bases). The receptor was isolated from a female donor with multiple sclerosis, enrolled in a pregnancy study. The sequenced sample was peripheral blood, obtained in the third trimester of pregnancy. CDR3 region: CASSEQGLKYNEQFF. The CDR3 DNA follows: TGTGCCAGCAGTGAACAGGGGCTTAAGTACAATGAGCAGTTCTTC.